This T cell receptor beta chain was captured in a study of T cells after yellow fever vaccination. This clonotype was recorded a few times. MiXCR, applied by TCRdb to the 5' RACE reads, yields one record per CDR3 protein. The table shows 150,000 to 200,000 distinct CDR3 sequences, with approximately 6.2% occurring only once. CDR1 is ENHRY, CDR2 SYGVKD, per germline. The CDR3 sequence is 14 residues long. V trimming: 6 bases; J trimming: 3 bases; junction bases outside the gene matches: 6. Sequences were derived from CD4+ T cells sorted from PBMCs, sampled on the day of the first yellow fever vaccination. This rearrangement joins TRBV10-3 to TRBJ2-3, with 7 positions matching TRBD1. The TCR comes from a man between 18 and 29 years old who received the YFV17D yellow fever vaccine. CDR3 DNA: TGTGCCATCAGGAAGGGACAGCGGACAGATACGCAGTATTTT. This encodes CAIRKGQRTDTQYF.